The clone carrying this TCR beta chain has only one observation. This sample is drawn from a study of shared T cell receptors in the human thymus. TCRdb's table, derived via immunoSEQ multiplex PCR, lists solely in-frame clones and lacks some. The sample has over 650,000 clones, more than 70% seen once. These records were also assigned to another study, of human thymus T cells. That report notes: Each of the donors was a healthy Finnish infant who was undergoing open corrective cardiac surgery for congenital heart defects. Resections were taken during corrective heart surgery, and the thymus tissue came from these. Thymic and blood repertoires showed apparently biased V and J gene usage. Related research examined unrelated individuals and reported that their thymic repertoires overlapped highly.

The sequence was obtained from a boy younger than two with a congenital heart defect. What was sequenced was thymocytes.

This chain's CDR3 is CASSPSPSIEQYF. The CDR3 coding sequence is TGTGCCAGCAGCCCAAGCCCGAGTATTGAGCAGTACTTC. The chain employs TRBV9 and TRBJ2-7; D is uncertain. The V and J ends lost 4 bases and 7 bases respectively, with 15 bases between them. This CDR3 is 13 amino acids long. Germline-derived CDR1 and CDR2 are SGDLS and YYNGEE. Combining the CDR3 with reference TRBV9 and TRBJ2-7 gives the whole variable domain DSGVTQTPKHLITATGQRVTLRCSPRSGDLSVYWYQQSLDQGLQFLIQYYNGEERAKGNILERFSAQQFPDLHSELNLSSLELGDSALYFCASSPSPSIEQYFGPGTRLTVT.